The following is a T cell receptor beta chain sequence with its context. Profiling relied on immunoSEQ multiplex PCR, and the TCRdb table lists in-frame clones only, not all of them. This table has roughly 30,000 clones, around 88% appearing once. The sample is drawn from a study of T cell changes during pregnancy in multiple sclerosis. The CDR3 is 17 amino acids. Losses at the gene ends were 1 base for V and 5 bases for J; bases not matched to a gene: 13. Germline V gives CDR1 SGHRS, CDR2 YFSETQ. The gene calls are TRBV5-1 and TRBJ2-3, with TRBD2 identical over 7 bases. This TCR was recovered from a female donor in good health, enrolled as a control in a pregnancy study. Sequenced material: CD4+ T cells from peripheral blood mononuclear cells, taken in the first trimester of pregnancy. CDR3 sequence (DNA): TGCGCCAGCAGCTTGTTTCCAGGGCGGGGGACGGGAGATACGCAGTATTTT. Protein: CASSLFPGRGTGDTQYF.